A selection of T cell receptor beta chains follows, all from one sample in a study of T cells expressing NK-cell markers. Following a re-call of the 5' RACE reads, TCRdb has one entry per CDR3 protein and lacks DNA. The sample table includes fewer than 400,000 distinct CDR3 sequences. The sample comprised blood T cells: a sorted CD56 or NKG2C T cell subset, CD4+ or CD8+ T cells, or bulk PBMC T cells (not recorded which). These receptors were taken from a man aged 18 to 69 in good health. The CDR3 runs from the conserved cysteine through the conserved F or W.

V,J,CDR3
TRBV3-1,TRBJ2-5,CASSPAGTETQYF
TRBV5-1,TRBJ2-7,CASSLTAYEQYF
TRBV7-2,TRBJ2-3,CASSLVRGRDTQYF
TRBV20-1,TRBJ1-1,CSARDRRGRAEAFF
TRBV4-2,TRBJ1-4,CASTPTGGAGGNEKLFF
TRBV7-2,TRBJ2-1,CASSSSAGVNEQFF
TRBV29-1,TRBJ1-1,CSVGSGAWAFF
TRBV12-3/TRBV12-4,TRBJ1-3,CASSKGNTIYF
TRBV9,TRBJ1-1,CASSVSGVRAEAFF
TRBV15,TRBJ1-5,CATSRGGTALEPQHF
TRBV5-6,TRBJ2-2,CASRGRGRTGELFF
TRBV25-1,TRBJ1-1,CASSEYGGGTAQEAFF
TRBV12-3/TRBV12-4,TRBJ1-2,CASSLRQGADYGYTF
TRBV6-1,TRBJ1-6,CASRIDRGYSPLHF
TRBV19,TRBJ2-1,CASRSWTGGSYNEQFF
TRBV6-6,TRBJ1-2,CASRPTGERGYTF
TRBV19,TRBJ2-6,CASSMGVTSGANVLTF